This T cell receptor beta chain is drawn from a study of T cell responses to AZD1222 COVID-19 vaccine. The study's findings and limits: No day 14 peak samples; only post-peak repertoires were characterized. Most donors were white British and more were female, and clonal diversity was possibly underestimated.

A note on this clone: No antigen is known for it.

TCRdb's table, derived via immunoSEQ multiplex PCR, lists solely in-frame clones and lacks some. The sample comprises 120,000 to 150,000 clones, approximately 90% of which are singletons, and 2.5% to 3.5% rests with the top ten. The CDR3 contains 13 residues. The germline V gene encodes CDR1 LGHNT and CDR2 FRNRAP. V lost 5 bases and J 7 bases, leaving 12 bases between the germline ends. Whether given at about 4 or about 12 weeks, second doses were pooled. The source is an adult who received the AZD1222 COVID-19 vaccine. J is TRBJ2-1 and V is TRBV12-5; D is perhaps TRBD2 (5 bases). The specimen was peripheral blood, collected 28 days after the second AZD1222 dose. The CDR3 loop is CASGASGVNEQFF. The CDR3 nucleotides are TGTGCTAGTGGTGCCTCCGGGGTGAATGAGCAGTTCTTC.